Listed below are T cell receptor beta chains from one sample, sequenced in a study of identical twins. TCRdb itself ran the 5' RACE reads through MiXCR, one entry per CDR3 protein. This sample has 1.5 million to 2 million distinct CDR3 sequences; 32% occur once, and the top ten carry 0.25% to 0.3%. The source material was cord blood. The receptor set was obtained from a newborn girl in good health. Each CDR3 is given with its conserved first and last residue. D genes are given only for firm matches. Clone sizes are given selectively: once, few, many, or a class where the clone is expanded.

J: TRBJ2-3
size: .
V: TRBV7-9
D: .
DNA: TGTGCCAGCAGCTCCGTTGATGTGGTTACGCAGTATTTT
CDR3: CASSSVDVVTQYF

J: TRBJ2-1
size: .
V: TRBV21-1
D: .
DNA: TGTGCCAGCAGCAAAGTCGGGGGCCCCGCTACCCACAATGAGCAGTTCTTC
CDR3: CASSKVGGPATHNEQFF

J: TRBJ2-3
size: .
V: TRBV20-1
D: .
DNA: TGCAGTGCTAGGCGCCTACACCTTAGCACTCACACAGATACGCAGTATTTT
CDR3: CSARRLHLSTHTDTQYF

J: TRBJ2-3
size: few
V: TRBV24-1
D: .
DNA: TGTGCCACCAGTGATTCTGGGCTACGACACACAGATACGCAGTATTTT
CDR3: CATSDSGLRHTDTQYF

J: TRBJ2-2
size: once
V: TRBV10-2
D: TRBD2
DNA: TGCGCCATCCATCTCTTGACTAGCGGGGGAGGTACCGGGGAGCTGTTTTTT
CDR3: CAIHLLTSGGGTGELFF

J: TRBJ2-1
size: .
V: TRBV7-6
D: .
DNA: TGTGCCAGCAGCCTACGTAGCATCTCCTACAATGAGCAGTTCTTC
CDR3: CASSLRSISYNEQFF

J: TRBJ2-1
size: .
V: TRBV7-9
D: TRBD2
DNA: TGTGCCAGCAGCCCCTCGACTAGCGCCTCATCCTACAATGAGCAGTTCTTC
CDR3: CASSPSTSASSYNEQFF

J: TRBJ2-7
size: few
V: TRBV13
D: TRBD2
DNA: TGTGCCAGCAGCGCATTAACTAGCGGGAGCCTCTCCTACGAGCAGTACTTC
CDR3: CASSALTSGSLSYEQYF

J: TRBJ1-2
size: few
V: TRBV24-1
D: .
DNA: TGTGCCACCTCCCGAGCGCAGGGACCTAACTATGGCTACACCTTC
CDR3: CATSRAQGPNYGYTF

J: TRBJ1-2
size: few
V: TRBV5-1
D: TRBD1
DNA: TGCGCCACCAGACCCGGGACAGGGCTCAACTATGGCTACACCTTC
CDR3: CATRPGTGLNYGYTF

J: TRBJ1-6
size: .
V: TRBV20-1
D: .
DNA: TGCAGTGCTAGAGGTGGGGGTTACGGTAATTCACCCCTCCACTTT
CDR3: CSARGGGYGNSPLHF

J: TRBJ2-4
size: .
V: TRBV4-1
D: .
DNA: TGCGCCAACAGCAACAGGGTGAGCAAAAACATTCAGTACTTC
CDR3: CANSNRVSKNIQYF

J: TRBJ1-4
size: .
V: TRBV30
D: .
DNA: TGTGCCTGGAGTAGGGGGATTGAAGAAAAACTGTTTTTT
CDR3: CAWSRGIEEKLFF

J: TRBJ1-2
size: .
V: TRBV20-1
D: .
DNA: TGCAGTGCTAGAGGTGGGATGAAACTGGCTAACTATGGCTACACCTTC
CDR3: CSARGGMKLANYGYTF

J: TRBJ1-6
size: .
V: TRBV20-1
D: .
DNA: TGCAGTGCTAGGATTTCGACGGGAAATTCACCCCTCCACTTT
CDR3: CSARISTGNSPLHF

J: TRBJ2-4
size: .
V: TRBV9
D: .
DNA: TGTGCCAGCAGCGTAGGGATACAGCCTCTAGCCAAAAACATTCAGTACTTC
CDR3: CASSVGIQPLAKNIQYF

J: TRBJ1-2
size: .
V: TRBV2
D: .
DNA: TGTGCCAGCAGTGGACGGATCAACTATGGCTACACCTTC
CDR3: CASSGRINYGYTF

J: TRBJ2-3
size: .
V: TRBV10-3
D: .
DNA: TGTGCCATCAGTGACCAAGTGGCGCAGGGTCCTAGCACAGATACGCAGTATTTT
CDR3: CAISDQVAQGPSTDTQYF

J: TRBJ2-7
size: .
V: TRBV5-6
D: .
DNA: TGTGCCAGCAGCTTGAGACAGGTTACTTTCTACGAGCAGTACTTC
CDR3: CASSLRQVTFYEQYF

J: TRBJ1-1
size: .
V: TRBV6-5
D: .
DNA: TGTGCCAGCAGTTACTCGAGGCAGGGAAACGCTGAAGCTTTCTTT
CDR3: CASSYSRQGNAEAFF

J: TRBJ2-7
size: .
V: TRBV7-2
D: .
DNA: TGTGCCAGCAGCTTAGTTGGGACGGACCCCTACGAGCAGTACTTC
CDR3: CASSLVGTDPYEQYF

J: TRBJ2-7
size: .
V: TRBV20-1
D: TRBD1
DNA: TGCAGTGCTAACAGGGGGCAGTACGAGCAGTACTTC
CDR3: CSANRGQYEQYF

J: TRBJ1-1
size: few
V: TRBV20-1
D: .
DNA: TGCAGTGCAAGGGAGGCGACAGCGAACACTGAAGCTTTCTTT
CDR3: CSAREATANTEAFF

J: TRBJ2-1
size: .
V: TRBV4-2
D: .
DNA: TGTGCCAGCAGCCAAGACGGCGGGATCAATGAGCGGTTCTTC
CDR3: CASSQDGGINERFF

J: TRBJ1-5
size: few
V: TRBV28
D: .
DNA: TGTGCCAGCAGTCGCCCGCTACAGGTCCAGCATTTT
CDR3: CASSRPLQVQHF

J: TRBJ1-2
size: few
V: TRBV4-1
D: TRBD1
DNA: TGCGCCAGCAGCCGAACGGGACAGGCGGGCTACACCTTC
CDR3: CASSRTGQAGYTF